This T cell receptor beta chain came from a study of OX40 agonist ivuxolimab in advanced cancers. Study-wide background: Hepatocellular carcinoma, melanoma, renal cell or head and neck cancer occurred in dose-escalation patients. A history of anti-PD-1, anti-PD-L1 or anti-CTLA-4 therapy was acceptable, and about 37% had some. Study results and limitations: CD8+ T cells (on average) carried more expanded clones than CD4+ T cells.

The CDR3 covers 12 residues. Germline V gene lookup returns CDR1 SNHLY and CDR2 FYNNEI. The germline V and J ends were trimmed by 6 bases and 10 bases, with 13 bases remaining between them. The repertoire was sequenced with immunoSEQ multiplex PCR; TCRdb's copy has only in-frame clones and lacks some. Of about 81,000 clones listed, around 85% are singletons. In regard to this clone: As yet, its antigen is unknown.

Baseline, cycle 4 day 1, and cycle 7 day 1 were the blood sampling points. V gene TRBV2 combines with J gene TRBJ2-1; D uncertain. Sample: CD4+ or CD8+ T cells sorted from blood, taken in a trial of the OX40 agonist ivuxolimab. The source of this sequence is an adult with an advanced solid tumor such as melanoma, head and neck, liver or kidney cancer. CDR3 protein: CASSVSSVEQFF. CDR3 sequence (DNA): TGTGCCAGCAGCGTCTCCAGCGTGGAGCAGTTCTTC.